The 8 T cell receptor beta chains below come from one sample, sequenced in a study of immune heterogeneity within non-small cell lung tumors. A first 10-cycle multiplex round used 32 V-gene and 13 J-gene primers on TCR beta CDR3. Each CDR3 protein is one row after TCRdb ran MiXCR on the multiplex PCR reads. In the table there are 20,000 to 25,000 distinct CDR3 sequences, roughly 29% of which are singletons. The starting template was genomic DNA from bulk tumor, approximately 600 ng per sample. Spaced far apart, several biopsies were taken from each primary tumor during surgery. The study enrolled patients with untreated, newly diagnosed non-small cell lung cancer who underwent curative surgery. Sample: lung tumor tissue. Receptor source: a man in his forties with non-small cell lung cancer.

This clonotype was observed many times. The chain recombines TRBV5-1 with TRBJ1-5; D ambiguous. Germline CDR1 reads SGHRS; CDR2 reads YFSETQ. The CDR3 is 15 amino acids. V lost 0 bases and J 7 bases, leaving 14 bases between the germline ends. The DNA of the CDR3 is TGCGCCAGCAGCTTGGAGGGCGGCCGCGGGCAGCCCCAGCATTTT. Amino acids: CASSLEGGRGQPQHF.

This clonotype was observed many times. The chain is built from TRBV11-2 and TRBJ2-7; possibly TRBD1 for D (7 bases). In germline, CDR1 is SGHAT, CDR2 FQNNGV. The V end was cut by 4 bases, the J end by 6 bases, with 19 bases between. This CDR3 comprises 15 residues. This CDR3 is CASSSDEQGTREQYF. The CDR3 region has the DNA TGTGCCAGCAGCTCCGATGAACAGGGGACTCGCGAGCAGTACTTC.

The J gene is TRBJ2-1, the V gene TRBV9, with 8 nucleotides matching TRBD2. The CDR3 is 16 amino acids. V was clipped by 4 bases and J by 9 bases; unmatched bases: 15. CDR1 is SGDLS, CDR2 YYNGEE, per germline. The CDR3 DNA is TGTGCCAGCAGCCCCCCGGGATCAGCGGGAGCGTTTGAGCAGTTCTTC. This codes for CASSPPGSAGAFEQFF.

The rearrangement joins TRBV5-1 to TRBJ1-4; D may be TRBD1 (5 bases). CDR1 SGHRS and CDR2 YFSETQ come from the germline V gene. The CDR3 runs 15 residues. Trimming took off 0 bases at V and 4 bases at J, with 10 bases between the two ends. The CDR3 DNA is TGCGCCAGCAGCTTGGGCAGGGCGATTAATGAAAAACTGTTTTTT. Amino acid sequence: CASSLGRAINEKLFF.

This rearrangement joins TRBV5-1 to TRBJ1-4, with D possibly matching TRBD1 (5 bases). The V gene lost 2 bases and the J gene lost 9 bases, with 11 bases spanning the gap. The CDR3 has 13 amino acids. CDR1 is SGHRS and CDR2 is YFSETQ in the germline V gene. The CDR3: CASSLGVRKKLFF. The DNA for the CDR3 is TGCGCCAGCAGCTTAGGGGTGCGGAAAAAACTGTTTTTT.

In its sample, this clonotype is medium-sized. V and J are TRBV11-2 and TRBJ2-7; 8 nucleotides agree with TRBD1. The CDR3 consists of 14 residues. Germline CDR1 reads SGHAT; CDR2 reads FQNNGV. V dropped 3 bases and J dropped 4; count of bases not matched to a gene: 5. Written as DNA, the CDR3 is TGTGCCAGCAGCTTTGGGACAGGTGAATACGAGCAGTACTTC. This translates into CASSFGTGEYEQYF.

The chain links TRBV27 to TRBJ1-1, with D unresolved. The CDR3 has 13 residues. Germline lookup yields CDR1 MNHEY and CDR2 SMNVEV (reference sequence). V lost 6 bases and J lost 3, with 11 bases in between. The CDR3 nucleotides read TGTGCCAGCAGCTTGGACCGGGACACTGAAGCTTTCTTT. Translating gives CASSLDRDTEAFF.

Concerning this clonotype: A much larger clonotype is one base distant, so this may be a read error. The chain joins TRBV3-1 to TRBJ2-7; 10 bases map to TRBD1. There are 16 residues in the CDR3. Looked up from germline, CDR1 is LGHDT and CDR2 is YNNKEL (reference sequence). CDR3 nucleotides: TGTACCAGCAGCAACACCGGGACAGGGGTGGGATACGAGCAGTACTTC. Residues: CTSSNTGTGVGYEQYF.